A selection of T cell receptor beta chains follows, all from one sample in a study of memory CD8 T cells in hepatitis C reinfection. Produced via immunoSEQ multiplex PCR; TCRdb's table is partial and in-frame only. The sample lists approximately 52,000 clones; nearly 90% were seen once. Sequenced input: naive CD8+ T cells sorted from blood. The receptors come from a man aged 18-30 years with hepatitis C virus infection. Both conserved end residues are part of each CDR3. A D gene is named only where the DNA matches it firmly. Clone size is not always given. Where it is, it says once, few, many or a class for expanded clones.

j_gene | abundance | v_gene | d_gene | CDR3aa | CDR3nt
TRBJ2-7 | NA | TRBV5-4 | NA | CASSFQGYEQYF | TGTGCCAGCAGCTTCCAGGGATACGAGCAGTACTTC
TRBJ2-5 | once | TRBV5-4 | TRBD2 | CASSILAGPQETQYF | TGTGCCAGCAGCATACTAGCGGGGCCCCAAGAGACCCAGTACTTC
TRBJ2-1 | NA | TRBV9 | NA | CASSVDPTSHSSYNEQFF | TGTGCCAGCAGCGTAGACCCAACTAGCCACAGCTCCTACAATGAGCAGTTCTTC
TRBJ2-2 | NA | TRBV9 | NA | CASSPWDLNTGELFF | TGTGCCAGCAGCCCCTGGGACTTGAACACCGGGGAGCTGTTTTTT
TRBJ2-5 | NA | TRBV7-2 | TRBD2 | CASSPTGGVQSNF | TGTGCCAGCAGCCCAACGGGAGGAGTACAATCGAACTTC
TRBJ2-2 | once | TRBV15 | NA | CATSSPQGMSGELFF | TGTGCCACCAGCAGCCCACAGGGTATGAGCGGGGAGCTGTTTTTT
TRBJ2-7 | few | TRBV10-3 | TRBD1 | CAISGDRQGPSYEQYF | TGTGCCATCAGTGGCGATCGACAGGGACCGTCCTACGAGCAGTACTTC
TRBJ2-1 | NA | TRBV4-1 | TRBD1 | CASSRQQGQSSYNEQFF | TGCGCCAGCAGCCGTCAACAGGGGCAGAGCTCCTACAATGAGCAGTTCTTC
TRBJ2-2 | NA | TRBV9 | NA | CASSPLDSPTGELFF | TGTGCCAGCAGCCCTCTCGACAGCCCCACCGGGGAGCTGTTTTTT
TRBJ2-2 | NA | TRBV4-1 | TRBD2 | CASSQMTSGGATVFRAGELFF | TGCGCCAGCAGCCAAATGACTAGCGGGGGGGCGACTGTCTTTCGTGCCGGGGAGCTGTTTTTT
TRBJ1-2 | NA | TRBV28 | NA | CASSPLENYGYTF | TGTGCCAGCAGCCCCTTGGAGAACTATGGCTACACCTTC
TRBJ1-1 | NA | TRBV28 | TRBD1 | CASSLTGTNTEAFF | TGTGCCAGCAGTTTGACAGGGACAAACACTGAAGCTTTCTTT
TRBJ2-1 | NA | TRBV15 | NA | CATSRDGSASSYNEQFF | TGTGCCACCAGCAGAGATGGAAGCGCCAGCTCCTACAATGAGCAGTTCTTC
TRBJ1-6 | NA | TRBV7-6 | TRBD1 | CASSSPDRVNSPLHF | TGTGCCAGCAGCTCCCCGGACAGGGTTAATTCACCCCTCCACTTT
TRBJ2-2 | NA | TRBV19 | NA | CASSIGSTGELFF | TGTGCCAGTAGTATAGGGAGCACCGGGGAGCTGTTTTTT
TRBJ1-1 | NA | TRBV13 | NA | CAGSLGGGADTEAFF | TGTGCCGGCAGCTTAGGTGGGGGGGCGGACACTGAAGCTTTCTTT
TRBJ2-3 | NA | TRBV9 | TRBD2 | CASSPPRGSSTDTQYF | TGTGCCAGCAGCCCGCCGCGGGGGAGCAGCACAGATACGCAGTATTTT
TRBJ2-1 | NA | TRBV25-1 | NA | CASSETVSSYNEQFF | TGTGCCAGCAGTGAGACAGTCAGCTCCTACAATGAGCAGTTCTTC
TRBJ1-1 | NA | TRBV18 | NA | CASSPIGGGQNTEAFF | TGTGCCAGCTCACCAATCGGCGGAGGGCAGAACACTGAAGCTTTCTTT
TRBJ2-1 | NA | TRBV25-1 | NA | CASSESGQRQFF | TGTGCCAGCAGTGAATCCGGACAGAGGCAGTTCTTC
TRBJ2-1 | NA | TRBV9 | NA | CASSAGQFPNEQFF | TGTGCCAGCAGCGCAGGACAATTCCCCAATGAGCAGTTCTTC
TRBJ2-2 | once | TRBV28 | NA | CASRIKQGPTGELFF | TGTGCCAGTAGAATTAAACAGGGTCCAACCGGGGAGCTGTTTTTT
TRBJ2-7 | NA | TRBV7-9 | NA | CASSLSYEQYF | TGTGCCAGCAGCCTTTCCTACGAGCAGTACTTC
TRBJ1-5 | NA | TRBV28 | NA | CAVRFSNQPQHF | TGTGCCGTCAGGTTTAGCAATCAGCCCCAGCATTTT
TRBJ2-7 | NA | TRBV10-3 | TRBD2 | CAISESGTSGSGLVLYEQYF | TGTGCCATCAGTGAGTCGGGGACTAGCGGGAGTGGATTAGTTTTGTACGAGCAGTACTTC
TRBJ1-5 | NA | TRBV9 | TRBD1 | CASSAWDRAQPQHF | TGTGCCAGCAGCGCCTGGGACAGGGCTCAGCCCCAGCATTTT
TRBJ1-2 | NA | TRBV9 | NA | CASSVGGGDYGYTF | TGTGCCAGCAGCGTAGGCGGGGGGGACTATGGCTACACCTTC
TRBJ2-7 | NA | TRBV5-6 | TRBD2 | CASSLVGLAIGNEQYF | TGTGCCAGCAGCTTGGTGGGACTAGCGATAGGGAACGAGCAGTACTTC
TRBJ1-1 | NA | TRBV7-9 | NA | CASSPGTFMNTEAFF | TGTGCCAGCAGCCCCGGGACATTTATGAACACTGAAGCTTTCTTT
TRBJ2-1 | NA | TRBV5-4 | NA | CASSLRVGASYNEQFF | TGTGCCAGCAGCTTACGTGTAGGAGCCTCATACAATGAGCAGTTCTTC
TRBJ2-7 | once | TRBV7-3 | NA | CASSLGASELGNEQYF | TGTGCCAGCAGCTTAGGAGCTAGCGAGCTCGGAAACGAGCAGTACTTC
TRBJ2-3 | NA | TRBV7-9 | NA | CASSWPLTDTQYF | TGTGCCAGCAGCTGGCCCTTGACAGATACGCAGTATTTT
TRBJ2-5 | NA | TRBV5-1 | TRBD2 | CASSSEGLAGVPETQYF | TGCGCCAGCAGTTCGGAAGGACTAGCGGGGGTTCCAGAGACCCAGTACTTC
TRBJ2-3 | NA | TRBV29-1 | TRBD1 | CSVVPTGYTDTQYF | TGCAGCGTTGTCCCGACAGGGTACACAGATACGCAGTATTTT
TRBJ2-5 | NA | TRBV9 | TRBD2 | CASSPGRGGQETQYF | TGTGCCAGCAGCCCCGGGCGGGGGGGTCAAGAGACCCAGTACTTC
TRBJ1-4 | NA | TRBV27 | TRBD1 | CASSLFSGQGVETNEKLFF | TGTGCCAGCAGTTTATTTTCGGGGCAGGGGGTCGAAACTAATGAAAAACTGTTTTTT
TRBJ1-2 | NA | TRBV25-1 | TRBD1 | CASSEGQGAPYYGYTF | TGTGCCAGCAGTGAAGGACAGGGGGCGCCTTACTATGGCTACACCTTC
TRBJ2-1 | NA | TRBV15 | TRBD1 | CATSGVGTGNNEQFF | TGTGCCACCAGCGGAGTAGGGACAGGGAACAATGAGCAGTTCTTC
TRBJ2-7 | once | TRBV27 | TRBD1 | CASSLITGGGEQYF | TGTGCCAGCAGTCTCATCACAGGGGGTGGGGAGCAGTACTTC
TRBJ2-7 | NA | TRBV7-3 | TRBD2 | CASSSGLAPAYEQYF | TGTGCCAGCAGCTCTGGACTAGCGCCAGCCTACGAGCAGTACTTC
TRBJ2-1 | NA | TRBV11-1 | NA | CASSLEGQDEQFF | TGTGCCAGCAGCTTAGAAGGCCAGGATGAGCAGTTCTTC